Listed here are 24 T cell receptor beta chains from one sample, sequenced in a study of T cell responses to AZD1222 COVID-19 vaccine. Only in-frame clones appear in the TCRdb table, and some are missing; sequencing was by immunoSEQ multiplex PCR. The sample holds about 130,000 clones, around 90% seen once. Source: peripheral blood, taken on day 0 of AZD1222 vaccination. The receptors originated from an adult in good health.

The J gene is TRBJ2-7, the V gene TRBV27, with 11 nucleotides matching TRBD1. The CDR3 loop spans 14 amino acids. Trimming took 2 bases from V and 13 from J; bases not matched to a gene: 10. Germline V lookup: CDR1 MNHEY, CDR2 SMNVEV (reference sequence). The CDR3 loop is CASSLGTGGPISYF. Written as DNA, the CDR3 is TGTGCCAGCAGTTTAGGGACAGGGGGGCCCATCAGTTACTTC.

The chain has TRBV6-5 and TRBJ1-4; D unclear. This CDR3 is 13 amino acids long. V was clipped by 6 bases and J by 6 bases, with 11 bases between them. Germline V CDR1 and CDR2: MNHEY, SVGAGI. CDR3 in amino acids: CASRGRKYEKLFF. CDR3 nucleotides: TGTGCCAGCAGAGGACGGAAATATGAAAAACTGTTTTTT.

The CDR3 sequence: CASSKSFVILKDQPQHF. CDR3 nucleotide sequence: TGTGCCAGTAGTAAGTCCTTCGTAATCTTAAAGGACCAGCCCCAGCATTTT. The chain uses TRBV19 and TRBJ1-5; no firm D call. Germline V lookup: CDR1 LNHDA, CDR2 SQIVND (reference sequence). The CDR3 spans 17 residues. With 4 bases removed from V and 7 bases from J, the gap between germline ends came to 23 bases.

CDR3 sequence (DNA): TGTGCCAGTAGTATGGGTCCTAGCGGTACCTACGAGCAGTACTTC. Residues: CASSMGPSGTYEQYF. This sequence joins TRBV19 and TRBJ2-7, with 7 bases identical to TRBD2. The germline V gene encodes CDR1 LNHDA and CDR2 SQIVND (reference sequence). This CDR3 contains 15 residues. Trimming removed 3 bases from V and 2 bases from J; junction bases left unmatched: 7. Together with reference TRBV19 and TRBJ2-7, the CDR3 gives the full variable domain: DGGITQSPKYLFRKEGQNVTLSCEQNLNHDAMYWYRQDPGQGLRLIYYSQIVNDFQKGDIAEGYSVSREKKESFPLTVTSAQKNPTAFYLCASSMGPSGTYEQYFGPGTRLTVT.

The chain links TRBV18 to TRBJ2-1; the D gene is possibly TRBD1 (5 bases). This CDR3 contains 13 residues. Germline CDR1 and CDR2: KGHSH and LQKENI. The V end was cut by 3 bases, the J end by 8 bases, with 11 bases between. Written as DNA, the CDR3 is TGTGCCAGCTCACCCCAAGACAGAGATGAGCAGTTCTTC. Protein product: CASSPQDRDEQFF.

The chain is built from TRBV30 and TRBJ1-1; 7 bases are a match to TRBD1. The germline gives CDR1 GTSNPN, CDR2 SVGIG (reference sequence). J gave up 1 base and V 7 bases, and 12 bases lay outside the gene matches. The CDR3 covers 15 residues. CDR3 sequence (DNA): TGTGCCTCGTCAAGGACAGGAGTAACGAACACTGAAGCTTTCTTT. It specifies CASSRTGVTNTEAFF.

This chain joins TRBV11-2 and TRBJ2-5, with D perhaps matching TRBD2 (7 bases). The CDR3 spans 13 residues. Germline V lookup: CDR1 SGHAT, CDR2 FQNNGV. V dropped 11 bases and J dropped 5 bases, with 18 bases sitting between them. The CDR3 DNA is TGTGCCTCCCGGAGGGGGGGTGATGAGACCCAGTACTTC. Translated: CASRRGGDETQYF.

The rearrangement joins TRBV5-1 to TRBJ1-6, with D maybe TRBD1 (5 bases). V lost 5 bases and J 7 bases, leaving 19 bases between the germline ends. The germline V gene encodes CDR1 SGHRS and CDR2 YFSETQ. The CDR3 is 16 residues long. The CDR3 reads CASRHRRDGANSPLHF. CDR3 sequence (DNA): TGCGCCAGCAGACACCGACGGGACGGGGCAAATTCACCCCTCCACTTT.

V and J are TRBV27 and TRBJ2-7, with 11 positions matching TRBD1. Losses at the gene ends were 5 bases for V and 6 bases for J; bases not matched to a gene: 9. Germline CDR1 is MNHEY and CDR2 is SMNVEV (reference sequence). CDR3 size: 15 residues. The DNA of the CDR3 is TGTGCCAGCAGTAGTGGGGGGACAGGGGGTCGCGAGCAGTACTTC. Encoded protein: CASSSGGTGGREQYF.

V and J are TRBV6-5 and TRBJ1-1, with D perhaps TRBD1 (5 bases). V dropped 10 bases and J dropped 5 bases, with 11 bases sitting between them. This CDR3 comprises 11 residues. Germline V gene data show CDR1 as MNHEY and CDR2 as SVGAGI. CDR3 nucleotide sequence: TGTGCCACCCCTAGGGGAACTGAAGCTTTCTTT. Its translation is CATPRGTEAFF.

The V and J genes are TRBV6-4 and TRBJ1-5; D gene uncertain. The CDR3 covers 14 residues. Per germline, CDR1 MRHNA and CDR2 SNTAGT. Between the trimmed V and J ends, which lost 6 bases and 6 bases, there was a span of 15 bases. CDR3 residues: CASSPQEAAQPQHF. In DNA, the CDR3 is TGTGCCAGCAGCCCGCAGGAGGCAGCTCAGCCCCAGCATTTT.

V and J are TRBV27 and TRBJ1-2, with 8 nucleotides matching TRBD1. There are 14 residues in the CDR3. The germline V gene has CDR1 MNHEY and CDR2 SMNVEV (reference sequence). J gave up 7 bases and V 2 bases, and 6 bases lay outside the gene matches. The CDR3 sequence is CASSLRAGGTGYTF. The CDR3 nucleotides are TGTGCCAGCAGTTTACGGGCAGGGGGCACTGGCTACACCTTC.

The chain has TRBV5-1 and TRBJ2-5; D is perhaps TRBD1 or TRBD2 (6 bases each). Germline V lookup: CDR1 SGHRS, CDR2 YFSETQ. V lost 7 bases to trimming and J lost 1 base, with 17 bases between them. The length of the CDR3 is 15 residues. CDR3 in amino acids: CASRLGGGAQETQYF. DNA of the CDR3: TGCGCCAGCCGTCTGGGGGGCGGGGCCCAAGAGACCCAGTACTTC.

The V call is TRBV19, the J call TRBJ1-1, with D uncertain. The germline V gene has CDR1 LNHDA and CDR2 SQIVND (reference sequence). V dropped 6 bases and J dropped 3 bases, with 8 bases sitting between them. The length of the CDR3 is 12 residues. The CDR3 DNA reads as TGTGCCAGTAGCGGACGGTACACTGAAGCTTTCTTT. It yields the protein CASSGRYTEAFF.

Only one count was recorded for this clone. This chain connects TRBV6-1 to TRBJ1-1; possibly TRBD1 for D (5 bases). This CDR3 has 13 residues. Germline CDR1 MNHNS, CDR2 SASEGT. V lost 1 base and J lost 11, with 14 bases in between. The CDR3 nucleotides are TGTGCCAGCAGTGAAGAGGGGCAGCAGTGGGCTTTCTTT. Amino acids: CASSEEGQQWAFF.

This chain uses TRBV29-1 with TRBJ1-2; TRBD1 matches at 7 bases. Germline CDR1 reads SQVTM; CDR2 reads ANQGSEA. The CDR3 extends over 11 amino acids. Losses at the gene ends were 5 bases for V and 6 bases for J; bases not matched to a gene: 3. CDR3 sequence reads: CSVRQGDGYTF. The CDR3 nucleotides are TGCAGCGTTCGACAGGGCGATGGCTACACCTTC. Supplemented by reference TRBV29-1 and TRBJ1-2, the full variable domain reads SAVISQKPSRDICQRGTSLTIQCQVDSQVTMMFWYRQQPGQSLTLIATANQGSEATYESGFVIDKFPISRPNLTFSTLTVSNMSPEDSSIYLCSVRQGDGYTFGSGTRLTVV.

V is TRBV3-1 (or the pseudogene TRBV3-2) and J is TRBJ1-1, with TRBD1 identical over 8 bases. Trimming removed 3 bases from V and 1 base from J; junction bases left unmatched: 4. Germline assignment: CDR1 LGHDT and CDR2 YNNKEL (reference sequence). This CDR3 has 15 amino acids. This CDR3 is CASSHWDRRNTEAFF. In DNA form, the CDR3 reads TGTGCCAGCAGCCACTGGGACAGGCGGAACACTGAAGCTTTCTTT.

The chain joins TRBV6-1 to TRBJ2-6; unclear D gene. Trimming removed 1 base at V and 0 bases at J, with 13 bases between. CDR1 is MNHNS and CDR2 is SASEGT in the germline V gene. CDR3 length equals 18 residues. The CDR3 sequence: CASSEEYFSNSGANVLTF. Here the CDR3 DNA reads TGTGCCAGCAGTGAAGAGTATTTTAGTAACTCTGGGGCCAACGTCCTGACTTTC.

This clone showed up just once. The genes are TRBV6-5 and TRBJ2-7; 9 positions match TRBD1. With 8 bases clipped from V and 7 bases from J, the junction kept 9 bases outside the gene matches. CDR3 length: 13 residues. Germline lookup yields CDR1 MNHEY and CDR2 SVGAGI. CDR3 in amino acids: CASAGQGYREQYF. CDR3 coding DNA: TGTGCCAGCGCGGGACAGGGTTATAGAGAGCAGTACTTC.

The chain joins TRBV7-9 to TRBJ1-6; TRBD1 aligns across 9 bases. This CDR3 has 15 residues. Per the germline V gene, CDR1 is SEHNR and CDR2 is FQNEAQ (reference sequence). V lost 5 bases and J lost 10; bases outside the gene matches: 9. The CDR3: CASSRDRVSGSPLHF. The CDR3 coding sequence is TGTGCCAGCAGCAGGGACAGGGTGTCTGGGTCACCCCTCCACTTT.

The chain recombines TRBV6-1 with TRBJ2-1, with D possibly being TRBD1 or TRBD2 (5 bases each). Trimming left V 1 base short and J 3 bases short, with 10 bases between. The CDR3 has 15 residues. Germline values: CDR1 MNHNS, CDR2 SASEGT. The CDR3, as DNA: TGTGCCAGCAGTGAAGAGAGGGGCTACTACAATGAGCAGTTCTTC. Translated, it gives CASSEERGYYNEQFF.

The chain recombines TRBV5-1 with TRBJ1-4; D gene uncertain. This CDR3 region has 13 residues. The V gene lost 4 bases and the J gene lost 7 bases, with 11 bases spanning the gap. The germline CDR1 and CDR2 sequences are SGHRS and YFSETQ. The CDR3 sequence: CASSEPTLEKLFF. In nucleotides, the CDR3 is TGCGCCAGCAGCGAGCCAACGCTTGAAAAACTGTTTTTT.

The chain employs TRBV9 and TRBJ2-7; D may be TRBD2 (5 bases). V lost 4 bases to trimming and J lost 3 bases, with 11 bases between them. The germline CDR1 and CDR2 sequences are SGDLS and YYNGEE. CDR3 length equals 13 residues. The CDR3 sequence: CASSTGRDYEQYF. CDR3 sequence (DNA): TGTGCCAGCAGCACCGGACGGGACTACGAGCAGTACTTC.

The chain carries TRBV12-3 or TRBV12-4 and TRBJ2-2; D ambiguous. V lost 4 bases, J lost 0 bases, and 3 bases lay in between. CDR3 size: 13 residues. CDR3 nucleotide sequence: TGTGCCAGCAGTTCAACGAACACCGGGGAGCTGTTTTTT. This encodes CASSSTNTGELFF.